Following are 22 T cell receptor beta chains from one sample sequenced in a study of blood T cell repertoires in COVID-19. Method: immunoSEQ multiplex PCR; TCRdb's copy keeps in-frame clones and lacks some. The table includes 95,000 to 150,000 clones, more than 80% detected once. The sequencing input was peripheral blood. These receptors were obtained from a man aged 35 to 55 with acute or convalescent COVID-19.

This chain links TRBV30 with TRBJ2-1; 7 positions agree with TRBD2. This CDR3 has 14 residues. Per the germline V gene, CDR1 is GTSNPN and CDR2 is SVGIG (reference sequence). V lost 0 bases, J lost 8 bases, and 7 bases stayed unmatched. The CDR3 sequence is CAWSVGLAADEQFF. CDR3 coding DNA: TGTGCCTGGAGTGTAGGGCTAGCGGCGGATGAGCAGTTCTTC.

The gene calls are TRBV9 and TRBJ1-1; D not resolved. The length of the CDR3 is 15 residues. The ends were cut back, 3 bases at V and 2 bases at J, with 14 bases in the middle. Per germline, CDR1 SGDLS and CDR2 YYNGEE. The CDR3 DNA is TGTGCCAGCAGCGCCCTCCCTGGCAGAAACACTGAAGCTTTCTTT. Translated: CASSALPGRNTEAFF.

The CDR3 sequence: CASSALAAAGAFNTGELFF. CDR3 sequence (DNA): TGTGCCAGCAGCGCCCTCGCCGCAGCGGGGGCCTTTAACACCGGGGAGCTGTTTTTT. The V gene is TRBV2, the J gene TRBJ2-2; 8 bases are a match to TRBD2. The trim removed 6 bases at V and 2 bases at J, leaving 17 bases unmatched. This CDR3 spans 19 amino acids. CDR1 is SNHLY and CDR2 is FYNNEI in the germline V gene.

The chain couples TRBV2 to TRBJ1-1; a weak D match, TRBD1 (5 bases). CDR1 and CDR2 from the germline V gene are SNHLY and FYNNEI. V was cut by 4 bases and J by 0 bases, with 9 bases left in between. The CDR3 length is 14 residues. The CDR3 sequence is CASSGDRLNTEAFF. The CDR3 DNA is TGTGCCAGCAGTGGTGACAGATTGAACACTGAAGCTTTCTTT.

V and J are TRBV5-5 and TRBJ1-1; D possibly corresponds to TRBD1 (5 bases). V shed 6 bases and J shed 4 bases, with 16 bases lying between them. Germline V lookup: CDR1 SGHKS, CDR2 YYEKEE (reference sequence). This CDR3 spans 14 amino acids. CDR3 sequence: CASISGQGFTEAFF. As DNA, the CDR3 is TGTGCCAGCATCAGCGGGCAGGGCTTCACTGAAGCTTTCTTT.

V and J are TRBV10-1 and TRBJ1-2; D gene unclear. This CDR3 has 13 residues. Trimming shortened V by 0 bases and J by 4 bases, and 6 bases separated the two germline ends. Looked up from germline, CDR1 is WNHNN and CDR2 is SYGVQD (reference sequence). The CDR3 DNA reads as TGCGCCAGCAGTGAGTCGAACAGCTATGGCTACACCTTC. Translated, it gives CASSESNSYGYTF.

The chain couples TRBV6-5 to TRBJ2-7, with D possibly being TRBD1 (6 bases). The CDR3 extends over 13 amino acids. Trimming took off 5 bases at V and 5 bases at J, with 13 bases between the two ends. Germline assignment: CDR1 MNHEY and CDR2 SVGAGI. For the CDR3, the DNA is TGTGCCAGCAGTACAGGGACGTCCAACGAGCAGTACTTC. Its translation: CASSTGTSNEQYF.

The chain links TRBV19 to TRBJ1-1; D unresolved. This CDR3 has 14 amino acids. Deletions cut 10 bases from V and 1 base from J, with 16 bases between. Germline CDR1 LNHDA, CDR2 SQIVND (reference sequence). This CDR3 reads CANKTSDKNTEAFF. In DNA, the CDR3 is TGTGCCAACAAAACCAGCGATAAGAACACTGAAGCTTTCTTT.

In its sample, this clone was seen a few times. The DNA for the CDR3 is TGTGCCAGCAGTTACTCGGAGCACTACGAGCAGTACTTC. Translation gives CASSYSEHYEQYF. V is TRBV6-5 and J is TRBJ2-7; no reliable D call. Germline CDR1 reads MNHEY; CDR2 reads SVGAGI. V was pared by 0 bases and J by 3 bases, with 6 bases between. CDR3 size: 13 residues.

This chain links TRBV5-1 with TRBJ2-5; D might be TRBD1 (7 bases). V was shortened by 4 bases and J by 5 bases, with 12 bases between the two germline ends. CDR1 and CDR2 (germline): SGHRS, YFSETQ. The CDR3 consists of 13 residues. CDR3 nucleotides: TGCGCCAGCAGCGCGGGACAGCGCGAGACCCAGTACTTC. It is translated as CASSAGQRETQYF.

The rearrangement links TRBV11-2 to TRBJ1-6; perhaps TRBD1 as D (6 bases). The CDR3 has 14 residues. Germline assignment: CDR1 SGHAT and CDR2 FQNNGV. The V and J ends lost 3 bases and 8 bases respectively, with 11 bases between them. CDR3 sequence: CASSFAGGHSPLHF. Here the CDR3 DNA reads TGTGCCAGCAGCTTCGCCGGGGGGCATTCACCCCTCCACTTT.

J is TRBJ1-1 and V is TRBV9, with TRBD1 identical over 9 bases. The CDR3 runs 15 residues. V shed 1 base, J shed 4 bases, and the junction held 5 bases outside the gene matches. Germline loops: CDR1 SGDLS, CDR2 YYNGEE. CDR3 DNA sequence: TGTGCCAGCAGCGTATCGACGACAGGGGGCACTGAAGCTTTCTTT. It codes for CASSVSTTGGTEAFF.

This chain connects TRBV27 to TRBJ1-6, with TRBD1 matching 7 bases. CDR3 length equals 15 residues. V lost 6 bases and J lost 7; bases outside the gene matches: 9. Germline-derived CDR1 and CDR2 are MNHEY and SMNVEV (reference sequence). CDR3 sequence reads: CASSESGTANSPLHF. Written as DNA, the CDR3 is TGTGCCAGCAGCGAATCCGGGACAGCAAATTCACCCCTCCACTTT.

The chain is built from TRBV30 and TRBJ1-4; D might be TRBD1 (6 bases). V was pared by 3 bases and J by 12 bases, with 20 bases between. The CDR3 totals 14 residues. Germline CDR1 reads GTSNPN; CDR2 reads SVGIG (reference sequence). Here the CDR3 reads CAWSLDRLTTELFF. The CDR3 DNA follows: TGTGCCTGGAGCCTCGACAGGCTAACGACGGAACTGTTTTTT.

V usage is TRBV5-1 and J usage is TRBJ2-5, with a weak D call TRBD2 (5 bases). The CDR3 extends over 15 amino acids. V lost 0 bases and J 2 bases, leaving 11 bases between the germline ends. Germline values: CDR1 SGHRS, CDR2 YFSETQ. The CDR3 DNA reads as TGCGCCAGCAGCTTGGAGCGGCCACCTCAAGAGACCCAGTACTTC. As protein: CASSLERPPQETQYF. Combining the CDR3 with reference TRBV5-1 and TRBJ2-5 gives the whole variable domain KAGVTQTPRYLIKTRGQQVTLSCSPISGHRSVSWYQQTPGQGLQFLFEYFSETQRNKGNFPGRFSGRQFSNSRSEMNVSTLELGDSALYLCASSLERPPQETQYFGPGTRLLVL.

A single count supports this clone. V usage is TRBV19 and J usage is TRBJ2-3; TRBD2 aligns across 11 bases. V was clipped by 4 bases and J by 0 bases; unmatched bases: 3. Germline lookup yields CDR1 LNHDA and CDR2 SQIVND (reference sequence). The CDR3 consists of 16 residues. Here the CDR3 DNA reads TGTGCCAGTAGTAAGACTAGCGGGGCTAGCACAGATACGCAGTATTTT. Residues: CASSKTSGASTDTQYF.

The rearrangement links TRBV5-6 to TRBJ1-2; D is perhaps TRBD1 (6 bases). The CDR3 consists of 14 residues. Trimming cost V 5 bases and J 2 bases, with 13 bases left between them. In germline, CDR1 is SGHDT, CDR2 YYEEEE. CDR3 bases: TGTGCCAGCAGATCTTGGGGGCCCAACTATGGCTACACCTTC. Residues: CASRSWGPNYGYTF.

The chain links TRBV30 to TRBJ1-2; 10 positions match TRBD1. CDR3 size: 13 residues. CDR1 is GTSNPN and CDR2 is SVGIG in the germline V gene (reference sequence). Trimming at V came to 3 bases and at J to 5 bases, leaving 3 bases not matched to a gene. This CDR3 reads CAWRRDRGYGYTF. DNA for the CDR3: TGTGCCTGGAGGAGGGACAGGGGTTATGGCTACACCTTC. The variable domain in full, with the rest retrieved from reference TRBV30 and TRBJ1-2, is SQTIHQWPATLVQPVGSPLSLECTVEGTSNPNLYWYRQAAGRGLQLLFYSVGIGQISSEVPQNLSASRPQDRQFILSSKKLLLSDSGFYLCAWRRDRGYGYTFGSGTRLTVV.

The chain uses TRBV7-9 and TRBJ1-6; TRBD1 aligns across 7 bases. CDR3 length equals 16 residues. Germline V gene sequence: CDR1 SEHNR, CDR2 FQNEAQ (reference sequence). With V trimmed by 5 bases and J by 7 bases, 11 bases remained unmatched. Here the CDR3 reads CASSRTGDPANSPLHF. CDR3 DNA: TGTGCCAGCAGCCGGACAGGCGATCCGGCCAATTCACCCCTCCACTTT.

This chain uses TRBV3-1 (or the pseudogene TRBV3-2) with TRBJ2-3, with 7 bases fitting TRBD1. Germline CDR1 and CDR2: LGHDT and YNNKEL (reference sequence). The CDR3 has 14 residues. The J segment lost 5 bases and the V segment lost 5 bases, leaving 7 bases of the junction unmatched. CDR3 in DNA: TGTGCCAGCAGCAGAAGACAGGGAGAAGATACGCAGTATTTT. Its protein product is CASSRRQGEDTQYF.

This clone was counted many times. The chain joins TRBV5-6 to TRBJ1-1; D is unresolved. V was trimmed by 1 base and J by 0 bases, leaving 7 bases between them. This CDR3 region has 14 residues. Germline-derived CDR1 and CDR2 are SGHDT and YYEEEE. The CDR3 is CASSLPTLNTEAFF. The CDR3 DNA sequence: TGTGCCAGCAGCTTGCCAACTTTGAACACTGAAGCTTTCTTT.

This chain uses TRBV14 with TRBJ2-7; 9 bases line up with TRBD1. Germline-derived CDR1 and CDR2 are SGHDN and FVKESK. The CDR3 has 17 residues. V was clipped by 4 bases and J by 3 bases; unmatched bases: 13. CDR3 sequence (DNA): TGTGCCAGCAGCCGGAGGATATGGACAGGGGCCGGCTACGAGCAGTACTTC. It yields the protein CASSRRIWTGAGYEQYF.